This T cell receptor (beta chain) was sequenced in a study of blood T cell repertoires in COVID-19 (dated by TCRdb to 2018 to 2020). In terms of the full investigation: Collaborator samples came from the United States, Italy and Spain and covered acute and convalescent phases of COVID-19. The prospective study material was composed of cDNA or gDNA derived from T cells, B-cell-depleted T cells, or PBMCs. Deeply sampled blood TCRbeta repertoires from subjects exposed to, actively infected with, or recovered from COVID-19 were included in the dataset. The repertoires were made available in a free public database intended to serve as a resource for research on the immune response to SARS-CoV-2. The samples were drawn from two sources: the first 160 participants of the ongoing ImmuneRACE study, and 950 to 1,500 subjects contributed by 6 global collaborators. Nearly every sample came with metadata listing a de-identified subject ID, COVID-19 status, age in years and sex. Where available, HLA class I and class II types were obtained from metadata supplied by the sample provider rather than from assay-based typing.

At one collaborating source in Seattle, patients were enrolled during active infection and were followed longitudinally through the course of disease. The collaborating institutions used their own protocols to collect whole blood in K2EDTA tubes. For TCRbeta analysis, collaborator samples were shipped as frozen whole blood, as isolated PBMCs, or as DNA extracted from either sample type. This clone was detected a few times. Its antigen remains unidentified. No base-level quality is on record; no much larger clone is a single base apart. The junction carries 12 bases between V and J, which are trimmed by 7 bases and 3 bases respectively. There are 14 amino acids in the CDR3, from cysteine to phenylalanine inclusive. Only CDR3 DNA is held: 42 bases, read in frame from base 1. As encoded in the germline V gene, CDR1 is MRHNA while CDR2 is SNTAGT. TCRbeta CDR3 regions were amplified from genomic DNA using the immunoSEQ Assay, a bias-controlled multiplex PCR. Under the source paper's analysis protocol: The number of nucleated cells in each sample was estimated from the amplification of reference gene primers within the assay. To quantify the absolute abundance of each unique TCRbeta CDR3 rearrangement, sequence reads were collapsed and filtered. For each sample, productive Simpson clonality was calculated by taking the square root of Simpson's diversity index across productive rearrangements. TCRdb provides this immuneACCESS table in a form limited to in-frame rearrangements. Some clones are lacking; in checked studies, under half of them reflect an unresolved V gene, and why the rest are absent is not known. V and J calls and clone size follow that table, whereas D and trimming were derived from the DNA. This sample gives roughly 410,000 clones in total; around 87% of them show up just once. The ten biggest clones cover about 2.3% of the sample.

General study outcomes and caveats: The quantity of clinical and demographic metadata differed by source and by participant and was supplied without curation.

This TCR derives from a woman between 55 and 75 years old with COVID-19, enrolled during active disease. Sample: peripheral blood. In this chain, TRBV6-4 is recombined with TRBJ2-2, with TRBD2 tentatively as D gene (7 bases match). The CDR3 reads CASKEGGDTGELFF. The DNA reads as follows: TGTGCCAGCAAAGAAGGGGGGGACACCGGGGAGCTGTTTTTT.